This TCR beta chain emerged from a study of control samples from healthy donors and cancer patients. Generated by immunoSEQ multiplex PCR, the TCRdb table keeps only in-frame clones and is missing some. Of just over 80,000 clones in the sample, just under 95% are singletons; the top ten hold about 5%. The CDR3 is 14 amino acids. The V end lost 0 bases, the J end lost 3 bases, and 5 bases lay between the germline ends. Germline assignment: CDR1 ENHRY and CDR2 SYGVKD. The specimen was blood. The origin of this receptor is a woman aged 18-30 years in good health. V usage is TRBV10-3 and J usage is TRBJ2-2, with D unresolved. The DNA of the CDR3 is TGTGCCATCAGTGAGTCCGAGCACACCGGGGAGCTGTTTTTT. It specifies CAISESEHTGELFF.